The TCR beta chain described here comes from a study of T-cell reconstitution after alpha-beta-depleted transplantation in children. Unique molecular identifiers tagged the TCRbeta library. TCRdb reprocessed the PCR reads via MiXCR and lists one record per CDR3 protein. The sample records more than 150,000 distinct CDR3 sequences, just over 14% being singletons. This clonotype was picked up many times. CDR1 and CDR2 (germline): SGHRS, YFSETQ. Trimming left V 4 bases short and J 5 bases short, with 19 bases between. The CDR3 is 16 amino acids. This TCR came from a human donor who donated a stem cell graft to a child with acute lymphoblastic leukemia. The V gene is TRBV5-1, the J gene TRBJ2-1; D call uncertain. This material consisted of PBMCs from the stem cell graft donor, taken from the stem cell graft. The CDR3 region has the DNA TGCGCCAGCAGCCCCGGTGACGTTAGAGCAAACAATGAGCAGTTCTTC. Its translation is CASSPGDVRANNEQFF.